Presented here are 12 T cell receptor beta chains from one specimen sequenced in a study of PD-1 blockade in classical Hodgkin lymphoma (dated by TCRdb to 2018 to 2021). Reading the label with the study, this specimen's time point is: cycle 1 day 1 (C1D1), immediately before nivolumab initiation. Relapse after autologous stem cell transplantation had occurred in all trial patients, and cohorts A, B and C were distinguished by prior brentuximab vedotin exposure. To prepare the library, the immunoSEQ multiplex PCR assay was applied. This immuneACCESS table, as held by TCRdb, lists in-frame sequences with V and J called but not all clones. Of the missing ones, under half trace to an unresolved V gene in checked studies; the others have no known cause. The sample table lists 45,000 to 60,000 clones, over 70% of them with a count of one. Clones ranked in the top ten supply less than 20% of the sample.

Here the sequenced sample was peripheral blood mononuclear cells (PBMCs), taken at baseline. All receptors come from a human donor with classical Hodgkin lymphoma.

The J gene is TRBJ2-7, the V gene TRBV6-1, with TRBD2 identical over 13 bases. V was clipped by 5 bases and J by 3 bases; unmatched bases: 4. CDR1 and CDR2 from the germline V gene are MNHNS and SASEGT. CDR3 length: 15 amino acids. For the CDR3, the DNA is TGTGCCAGCAGTTGGACTAGCGGGAGTGGCTACGAGCAGTACTTC. Protein sequence: CASSWTSGSGYEQYF.

This chain connects TRBV5-4 to TRBJ2-3, with 10 bases identical to TRBD2. Trimming took 2 bases from V and 3 from J; bases not matched to a gene: 6. CDR3 size: 16 residues. In germline, CDR1 is SGHNT, CDR2 YYREEE (reference sequence). The CDR3 loop is CASSFPSGSGTDTQYF. The CDR3 DNA reads as TGTGCCAGCAGCTTCCCTAGCGGGAGTGGTACAGATACGCAGTATTTT.

The chain has TRBV9 and TRBJ2-1, with 11 bases matching TRBD2. The CDR3 spans 18 residues. The ends lost 3 bases at V and 7 bases at J; junction bases unmatched: 15. The germline V gene has CDR1 SGDLS and CDR2 YYNGEE. The CDR3 reads CASSAWEGTSGWRNEQFF. The DNA of the CDR3 is TGTGCCAGCAGCGCGTGGGAGGGGACTAGCGGTTGGAGGAATGAGCAGTTCTTC.

The chain links TRBV11-2 to TRBJ2-7, with D tentatively TRBD2 (6 bases). The CDR3 contains 12 residues. Trimming shortened V by 8 bases and J by 2 bases, and 10 bases separated the two germline ends. CDR1 and CDR2 (germline): SGHAT, FQNNGV. CDR3 nucleotide sequence: TGTGCCAGCGGAGGGGTGACCTACGAGCAGTACGTC. Its translation is CASGGVTYEQYV.

The chain has TRBV5-4 and TRBJ2-4; a possible D gene is TRBD1 (6 bases). Germline V lookup: CDR1 SGHNT, CDR2 YYREEE (reference sequence). The germline V and J ends were trimmed by 2 bases and 4 bases, with 10 bases remaining between them. The CDR3 runs to 14 residues. The CDR3 DNA reads as TGTGCCAGCAGCTTACAGGGAGCTAAAAACATTCAGTACTTC. Residues: CASSLQGAKNIQYF.

Only one count was recorded for this clone. The chain links TRBV29-1 to TRBJ2-1; the D is unclear. Germline loops: CDR1 SQVTM, CDR2 ANQGSEA. There are 11 residues in the CDR3. The chain's CDR3 is CKGSSYNEQFF. CDR3 nucleotides: TGCAAGGGAAGCTCCTACAATGAGCAGTTCTTC.

The rearrangement joins TRBV7-2 to TRBJ2-2, with 7 positions matching TRBD2. J was trimmed by 1 base and V by 7 bases; bases with no gene match: 9. Germline CDR1 and CDR2: SGHTA and FQGNSA. The CDR3 is made up of 16 amino acids. CDR3 protein: CASTQTGTMNTGELFF. Written as DNA, the CDR3 is TGTGCCAGCACCCAGACCGGGACTATGAACACCGGGGAGCTGTTTTTT.

This clone was observed a few times. The gene calls are TRBV20-1 and TRBJ1-2; D remains ambiguous. V dropped 0 bases and J dropped 6 bases, with 2 bases sitting between them. Germline lookup yields CDR1 DFQATT and CDR2 SNEGSKA (reference sequence). The CDR3 is 10 amino acids. Here the CDR3 reads CSARENGYTF. The CDR3 DNA is TGCAGTGCTAGAGAGAATGGCTACACCTTC.

This sequence joins TRBV14 and TRBJ2-3; no definite D call. V lost 1 base to trimming and J lost 5 bases, with 10 bases between them. This CDR3 has 14 residues. Germline assignment: CDR1 SGHDN and CDR2 FVKESK. CDR3 nucleotides: TGTGCCAGCAGCCAAGCGAATCAGGTAGATACGCAGTATTTT. Protein product: CASSQANQVDTQYF.

This clone was seen once. The chain employs TRBV10-3 and TRBJ1-2, with D unclear. Trimming pared 4 bases from V and 3 bases from J, leaving 9 bases between. The CDR3 covers 13 residues. Germline lookup yields CDR1 ENHRY and CDR2 SYGVKD. CDR3: CAISASGDYGYTF. The CDR3 bases are TGTGCCATCAGTGCCTCGGGAGACTATGGCTACACCTTC.

The rearrangement links TRBV5-4 to TRBJ2-1; tentative D call: TRBD2 (6 bases). This CDR3 spans 15 amino acids. V was trimmed by 5 bases and J by 1 base, leaving 13 bases between them. The germline gives CDR1 SGHNT, CDR2 YYREEE (reference sequence). CDR3 protein: CASSSSGSSYNEQFF. In DNA form, the CDR3 reads TGTGCCAGCAGTTCCTCCGGGAGTTCCTACAATGAGCAGTTCTTC.

The chain couples TRBV19 to TRBJ2-3; TRBD2 agrees at 7 bases. Germline V lookup: CDR1 LNHDA, CDR2 SQIVND (reference sequence). V shed 3 bases, J shed 1 base, and the junction held 7 bases outside the gene matches. The CDR3 runs 16 residues. CDR3 nucleotide sequence: TGTGCCAGTAGTATCTCTAGCGGAGGGGGCACAGATACGCAGTATTTT. Its protein product is CASSISSGGGTDTQYF.